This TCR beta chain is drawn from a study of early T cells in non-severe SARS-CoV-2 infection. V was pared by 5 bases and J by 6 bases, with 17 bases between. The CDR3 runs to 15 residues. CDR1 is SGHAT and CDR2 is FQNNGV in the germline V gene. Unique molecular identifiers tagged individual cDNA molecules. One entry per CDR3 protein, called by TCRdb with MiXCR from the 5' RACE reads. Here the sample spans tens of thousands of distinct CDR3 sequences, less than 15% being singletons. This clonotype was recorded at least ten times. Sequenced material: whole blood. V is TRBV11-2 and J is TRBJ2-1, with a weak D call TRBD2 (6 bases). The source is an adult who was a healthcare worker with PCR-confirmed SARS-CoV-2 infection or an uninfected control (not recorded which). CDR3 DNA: TGTGCCAGCAGCCGCTTGGGGGGTTTTGGCAATGAGCAGTTCTTC. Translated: CASSRLGGFGNEQFF.